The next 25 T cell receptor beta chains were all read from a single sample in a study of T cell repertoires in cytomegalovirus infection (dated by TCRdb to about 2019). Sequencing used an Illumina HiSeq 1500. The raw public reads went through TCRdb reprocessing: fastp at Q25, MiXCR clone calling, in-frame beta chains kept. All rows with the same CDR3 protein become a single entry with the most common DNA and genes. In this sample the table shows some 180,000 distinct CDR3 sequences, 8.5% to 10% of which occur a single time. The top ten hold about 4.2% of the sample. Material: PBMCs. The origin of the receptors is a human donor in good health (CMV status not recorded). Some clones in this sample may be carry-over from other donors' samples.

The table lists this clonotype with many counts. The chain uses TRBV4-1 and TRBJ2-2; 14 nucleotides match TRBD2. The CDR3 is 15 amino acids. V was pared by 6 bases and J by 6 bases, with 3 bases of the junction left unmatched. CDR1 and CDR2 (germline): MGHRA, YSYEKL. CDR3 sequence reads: CASRRLAGGSGELFF. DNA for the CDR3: TGCGCCAGCAGAAGACTAGCGGGGGGGTCCGGGGAGCTGTTTTTT.

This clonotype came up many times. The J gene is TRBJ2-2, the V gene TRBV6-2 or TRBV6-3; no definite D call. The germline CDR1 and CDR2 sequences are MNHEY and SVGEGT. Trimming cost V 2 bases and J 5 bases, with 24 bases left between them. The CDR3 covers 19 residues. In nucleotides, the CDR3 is TGTGCCAGCAGTTACCCCCCCCTCACTTCAAACCTGCTAACCGGGGAGCTGTTTTTT. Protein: CASSYPPLTSNLLTGELFF.

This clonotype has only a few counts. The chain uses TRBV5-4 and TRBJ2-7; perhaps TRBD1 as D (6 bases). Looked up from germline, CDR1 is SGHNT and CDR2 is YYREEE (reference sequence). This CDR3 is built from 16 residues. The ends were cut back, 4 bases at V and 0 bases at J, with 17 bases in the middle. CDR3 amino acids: CASSPDPGATSYEQYF. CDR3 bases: TGTGCCAGCAGCCCAGATCCAGGGGCCACCTCCTACGAGCAGTACTTC.

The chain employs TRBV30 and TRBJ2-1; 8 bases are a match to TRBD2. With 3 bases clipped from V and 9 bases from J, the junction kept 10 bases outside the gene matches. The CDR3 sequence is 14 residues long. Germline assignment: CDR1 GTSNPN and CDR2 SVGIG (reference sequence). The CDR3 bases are TGTGCCTGGAGGGGGGGGACTAGTGGGAGTGAGCAGTTCTTC. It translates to CAWRGGTSGSEQFF.

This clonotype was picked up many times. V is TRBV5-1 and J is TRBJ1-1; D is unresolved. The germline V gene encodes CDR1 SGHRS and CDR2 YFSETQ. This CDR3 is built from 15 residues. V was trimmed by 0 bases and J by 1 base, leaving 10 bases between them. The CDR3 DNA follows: TGCGCCAGCAGCTTGGATGGGCAGCGGAACACTGAAGCTTTCTTT. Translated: CASSLDGQRNTEAFF.

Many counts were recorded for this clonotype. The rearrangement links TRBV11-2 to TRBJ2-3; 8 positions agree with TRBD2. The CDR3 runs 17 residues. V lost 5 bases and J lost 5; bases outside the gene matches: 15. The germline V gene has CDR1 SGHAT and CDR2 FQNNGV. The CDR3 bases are TGTGCCAGCAGCCCACGGCCACGGGGGGGCCTTAGAGATACGCAGTATTTT. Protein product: CASSPRPRGGLRDTQYF.

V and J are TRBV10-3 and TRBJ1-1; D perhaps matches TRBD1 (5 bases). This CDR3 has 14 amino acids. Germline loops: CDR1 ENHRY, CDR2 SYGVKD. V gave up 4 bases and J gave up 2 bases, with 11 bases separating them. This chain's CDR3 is CAISVGGVNTEAFF. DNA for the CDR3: TGTGCCATCAGTGTGGGGGGAGTTAACACTGAAGCTTTCTTT.

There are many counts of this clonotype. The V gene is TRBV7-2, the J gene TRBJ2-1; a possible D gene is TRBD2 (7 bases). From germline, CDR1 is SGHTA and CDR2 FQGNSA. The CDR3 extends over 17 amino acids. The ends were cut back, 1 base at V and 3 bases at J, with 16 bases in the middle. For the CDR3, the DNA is TGTGCCAGCAGCTTAGTGGGGGGGGCCGGAGGCTACAATGAGCAGTTCTTC. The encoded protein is CASSLVGGAGGYNEQFF.

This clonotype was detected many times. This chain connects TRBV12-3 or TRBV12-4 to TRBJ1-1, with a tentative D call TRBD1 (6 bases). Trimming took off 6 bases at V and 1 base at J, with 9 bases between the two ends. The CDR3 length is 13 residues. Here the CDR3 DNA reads TGTGCCAGCAGCCTGACAGGGAACACTGAAGCTTTCTTT. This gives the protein CASSLTGNTEAFF.

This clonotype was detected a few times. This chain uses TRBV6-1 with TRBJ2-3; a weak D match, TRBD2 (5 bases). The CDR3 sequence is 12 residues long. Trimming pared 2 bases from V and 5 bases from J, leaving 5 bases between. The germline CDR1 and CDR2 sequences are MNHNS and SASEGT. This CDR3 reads CASSESGDTQYF. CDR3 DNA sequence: TGTGCCAGCAGTGAAAGCGGAGATACGCAGTATTTT.

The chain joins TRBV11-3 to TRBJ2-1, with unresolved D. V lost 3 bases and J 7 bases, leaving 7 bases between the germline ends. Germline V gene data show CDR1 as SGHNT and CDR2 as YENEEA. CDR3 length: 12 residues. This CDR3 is CASSLGRNEQFF. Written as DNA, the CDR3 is TGTGCCAGCAGCTTGGGTAGAAATGAGCAGTTCTTC.

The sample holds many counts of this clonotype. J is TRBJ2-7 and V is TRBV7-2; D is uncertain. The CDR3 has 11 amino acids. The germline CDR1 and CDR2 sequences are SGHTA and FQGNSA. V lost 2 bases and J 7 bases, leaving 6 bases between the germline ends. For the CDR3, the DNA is TGTGCCAGCAGCTTAATAGGGGAGCAGTACTTC. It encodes CASSLIGEQYF.

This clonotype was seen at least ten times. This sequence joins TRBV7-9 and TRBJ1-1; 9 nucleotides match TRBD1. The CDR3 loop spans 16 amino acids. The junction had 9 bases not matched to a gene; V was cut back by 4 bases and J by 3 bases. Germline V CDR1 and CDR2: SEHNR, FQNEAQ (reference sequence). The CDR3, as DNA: TGTGCCAGCAGCTCTTACAGGGGGCGCGGGGACACTGAAGCTTTCTTT. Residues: CASSSYRGRGDTEAFF. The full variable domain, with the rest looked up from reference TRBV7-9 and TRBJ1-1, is DTGVSQNPRHKITKRGQNVTFRCDPISEHNRLYWYRQTLGQGPEFLTYFQNEAQLEKSRLLSDRFSAERPKGSFSTLEIQRTEQGDSAMYLCASSSYRGRGDTEAFFGQGTRLTVV.

The CDR3 DNA follows: TGTGCCATCACGACAGGGGTGTTCTCCTACGAGCAGTACTTC. Translated: CAITTGVFSYEQYF. The chain carries TRBV10-3 and TRBJ2-7, with 8 bases lining up with TRBD1. Germline V CDR1 and CDR2: ENHRY, SYGVKD. V lost 7 bases, J lost 0 bases, and 5 bases stayed unmatched. This CDR3 region has 14 residues.

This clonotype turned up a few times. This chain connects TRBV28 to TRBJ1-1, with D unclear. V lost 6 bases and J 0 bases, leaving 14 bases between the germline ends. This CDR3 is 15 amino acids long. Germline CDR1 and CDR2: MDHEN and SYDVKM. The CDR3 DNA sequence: TGTGCCAGCAGATCTACTGGCAGCCTGAACACTGAAGCTTTCTTT. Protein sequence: CASRSTGSLNTEAFF. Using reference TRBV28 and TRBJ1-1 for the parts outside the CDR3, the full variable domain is DVKVTQSSRYLVKRTGEKVFLECVQDMDHENMFWYRQDPGLGLRLIYFSYDVKMKEKGDIPEGYSVSREKKERFSLILESASTNQTSMYLCASRSTGSLNTEAFFGQGTRLTVV.

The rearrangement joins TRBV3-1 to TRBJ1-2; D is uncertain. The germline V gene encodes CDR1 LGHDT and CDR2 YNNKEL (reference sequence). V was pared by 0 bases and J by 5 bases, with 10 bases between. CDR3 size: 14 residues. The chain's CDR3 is CASSQEDGFYGYTF. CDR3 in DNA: TGTGCCAGCAGCCAAGAAGACGGATTTTATGGCTACACCTTC.

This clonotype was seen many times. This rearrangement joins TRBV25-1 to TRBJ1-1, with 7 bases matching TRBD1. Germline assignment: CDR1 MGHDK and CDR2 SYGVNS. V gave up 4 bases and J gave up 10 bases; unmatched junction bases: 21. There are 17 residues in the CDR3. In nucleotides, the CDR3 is TGTGCCAGCAGTGGCCACCGACAGGGCCCCGCGACTGAAGGAGCTTTCTTT. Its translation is CASSGHRQGPATEGAFF.

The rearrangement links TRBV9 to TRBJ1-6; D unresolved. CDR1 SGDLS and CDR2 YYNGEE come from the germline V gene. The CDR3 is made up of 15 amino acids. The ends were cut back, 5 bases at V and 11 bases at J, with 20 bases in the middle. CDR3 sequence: CASRDSDGLTAPLHF. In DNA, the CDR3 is TGTGCCAGCAGAGATTCGGACGGCCTCACGGCACCCCTCCACTTT.

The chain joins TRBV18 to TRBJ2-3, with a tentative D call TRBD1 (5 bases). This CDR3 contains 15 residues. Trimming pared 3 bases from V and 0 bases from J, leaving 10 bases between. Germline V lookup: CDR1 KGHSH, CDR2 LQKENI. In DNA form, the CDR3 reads TGTGCCAGCTCACCGGACACTACTAGCACAGATACGCAGTATTTT. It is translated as CASSPDTTSTDTQYF.

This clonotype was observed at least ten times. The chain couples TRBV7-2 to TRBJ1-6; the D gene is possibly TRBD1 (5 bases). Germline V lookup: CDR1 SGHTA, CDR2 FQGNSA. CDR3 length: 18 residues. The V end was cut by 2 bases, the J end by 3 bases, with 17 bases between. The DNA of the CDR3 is TGTGCCAGCAGCTTAACGTCCCCGGGGGGAAGCTATAATTCACCCCTCCACTTT. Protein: CASSLTSPGGSYNSPLHF.

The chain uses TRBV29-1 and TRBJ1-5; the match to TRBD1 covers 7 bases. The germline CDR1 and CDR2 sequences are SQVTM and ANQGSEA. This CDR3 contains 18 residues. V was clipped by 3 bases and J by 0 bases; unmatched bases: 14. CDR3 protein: CSVDILSGTENSNQPQHF. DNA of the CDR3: TGCAGCGTTGACATATTATCCGGGACAGAGAATAGCAATCAGCCCCAGCATTTT.

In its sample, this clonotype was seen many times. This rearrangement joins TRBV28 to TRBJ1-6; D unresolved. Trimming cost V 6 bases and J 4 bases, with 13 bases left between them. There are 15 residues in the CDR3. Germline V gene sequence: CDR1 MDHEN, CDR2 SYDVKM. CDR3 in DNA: TGTGCCAGCAGACGTGGACGGGTTTATAATTCACCCCTCCACTTT. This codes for CASRRGRVYNSPLHF.

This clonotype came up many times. The DNA of the CDR3 is TGTGCCAGCAGCTCGGACAGAAGCAATCAGCCCCAGCATTTT. Amino acid sequence: CASSSDRSNQPQHF. The rearrangement uses TRBV7-2 and TRBJ1-5; possible D gene TRBD1, 6 bases. The CDR3 covers 14 residues. Trimming removed 4 bases from V and 1 base from J, with 8 bases in between. Looked up from germline, CDR1 is SGHTA and CDR2 is FQGNSA.

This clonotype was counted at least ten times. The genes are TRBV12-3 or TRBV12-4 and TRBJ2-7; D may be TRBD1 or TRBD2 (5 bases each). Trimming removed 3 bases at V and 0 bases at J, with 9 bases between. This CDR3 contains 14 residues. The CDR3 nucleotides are TGTGCCAGCAGTTTTAAGGGGAGCTCCTACGAGCAGTACTTC. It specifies CASSFKGSSYEQYF.

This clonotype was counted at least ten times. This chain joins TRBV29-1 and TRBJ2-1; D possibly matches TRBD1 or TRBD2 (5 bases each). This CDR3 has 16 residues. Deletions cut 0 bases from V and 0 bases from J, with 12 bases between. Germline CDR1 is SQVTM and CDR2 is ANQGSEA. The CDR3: CSVEDPGASSYNEQFF. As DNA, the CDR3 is TGCAGCGTTGAAGATCCCGGGGCCAGCTCCTACAATGAGCAGTTCTTC.